This TCR beta chain was sequenced for a study of blood T cell repertoires in COVID-19. Overall study: The study drew acute and convalescent COVID-19 samples from the United States, Italy and Spain. From T cells, B-cell-depleted T cells, or PBMCs came the material, which was cDNA or gDNA.

Germline assignment: CDR1 SGHVS and CDR2 FQNEAQ. The germline V and J ends were trimmed by 5 bases and 5 bases, with 15 bases remaining between them. The CDR3 totals 14 residues. The assay was immunoSEQ multiplex PCR, and TCRdb's table has in-frame clones only and misses some. There are fewer than 350,000 clones in the sample; approximately 85% occur only once, and more than 2% lies in the top ten. Participants spanned ages about 18 to 90 years and resided in 20 to 30 US areas. Membership in each cohort depended on participant-reported clinical history. The source of this sequence is a man under 40 who had recovered from COVID-19. The material sequenced was PBMCs or T cells enriched from blood (not recorded which). The chain employs TRBV7-8 and TRBJ1-2, with TRBD1 as a possible D gene (5 bases). This CDR3 reads CASSRGRGEYGYTF. The CDR3 DNA follows: TGTGCCAGCAGCCGGGGACGGGGGGAATATGGCTACACCTTC.